The 3 T cell receptor beta chains in this list originate from one sample, sequenced in a study of control samples from healthy donors and cancer patients. The data were produced by immunoSEQ multiplex PCR, yet TCRdb's version contains in-frame clones alone and is incomplete. The sample includes 180,000 or so clones, 91% of them seen just once. Sequenced: blood. All receptors come from a woman aged 25 to 39 in good health.

Concerning this clone: The sample carries other DNA sequences with the same CDR3. This chain uses TRBV7-2 with TRBJ1-1, with D possibly TRBD1 on 5 matching bases. CDR1 is SGHTA, CDR2 FQGNSA, per germline. V lost 3 bases to trimming and J lost 1 base, with 6 bases between them. The CDR3 consists of 13 residues. CDR3 sequence reads: CASSFRGNTEAFF. CDR3 coding DNA: TGTGCCAGCAGCTTTAGGGGGAACACTGAAGCTTTCTTT.

This chain links TRBV15 with TRBJ1-1; D uncertain. CDR3 length equals 13 residues. The V end lost 2 bases, the J end lost 1 base, and 5 bases lay between the germline ends. Germline V gene data show CDR1 as LNHNV and CDR2 as YYDKDF (reference sequence). CDR3 protein: CATSRNRNTEAFF. CDR3 DNA sequence: TGTGCCACCAGCAGAAACAGGAACACTGAAGCTTTCTTT.

This chain uses TRBV11-3 with TRBJ2-2; 7 bases are shared with TRBD2. The V and J ends lost 5 bases and 6 bases, in that order; junction bases with no gene match: 3. There are 13 residues in the CDR3. Germline CDR1 reads SGHNT; CDR2 reads YENEEA. The CDR3 region has the DNA TGTGCCAGCAGCCATAGCGGGCCCGGGGAGCTGTTTTTT. Protein product: CASSHSGPGELFF.